This record covers a single T cell receptor (beta chain). This CDR3 is 14 amino acids long. Trimming cost V 0 bases and J 7 bases; bases outside gene matches: 2. Germline V gives CDR1 ENHRY, CDR2 SYGVKD. The data belong to a study of T cell responses to AZD1222 COVID-19 vaccine. Assay used: immunoSEQ multiplex PCR; TCRdb lists only in-frame clones, some missing. The sample gives about 110,000 clones, nearly 90% of which show up once; around 4.5% is in the top ten. Doses given second, at about 4 or about 12 weeks, were pooled. The genes are TRBV10-3 and TRBJ1-4; 7 nucleotides match TRBD1. The specimen was peripheral blood, collected 28 days after the second AZD1222 dose. The clonotype comes from an adult who received the AZD1222 COVID-19 vaccine. CDR3 sequence (DNA): TGTGCCATCAGTGAGTCGGGACAGAGTGAAAAACTGTTTTTT. Translating gives CAISESGQSEKLFF.